This T cell receptor (beta chain) emerged from a study of shared clonotypes between healthy human individuals. Study-wide results and caveats: Between a handful of donors, naive CD4 clonotypes were shared at a level of roughly 5.5%. Clonotype sharing among donors, it was expected, would be affected by sequencing depth.

Some clones are missing from TCRdb's copy, which holds only in-frame ones; the method was immunoSEQ multiplex PCR. The profile shows about 2 million clones, 90% to 95% of them singletons. Comment on this clone: Its antigen is not identified.

This CDR3 is built from 16 residues. J gave up 3 bases and V 1 base, and 5 bases lay outside the gene matches. Per the germline V gene, CDR1 is SGHVS and CDR2 is FQNEAQ. The receptor was derived from a young man in good health. The chain joins TRBV7-8 to TRBJ2-7, with 11 bases aligning to TRBD2. Sequencing input: naive CD4+ T cells sorted from blood. The subset: CD45RA+ positively selected. This CDR3 is CASSLGTSGGIYEQYF. CDR3 DNA: TGTGCCAGCAGCTTAGGAACTAGCGGGGGCATCTACGAGCAGTACTTC.